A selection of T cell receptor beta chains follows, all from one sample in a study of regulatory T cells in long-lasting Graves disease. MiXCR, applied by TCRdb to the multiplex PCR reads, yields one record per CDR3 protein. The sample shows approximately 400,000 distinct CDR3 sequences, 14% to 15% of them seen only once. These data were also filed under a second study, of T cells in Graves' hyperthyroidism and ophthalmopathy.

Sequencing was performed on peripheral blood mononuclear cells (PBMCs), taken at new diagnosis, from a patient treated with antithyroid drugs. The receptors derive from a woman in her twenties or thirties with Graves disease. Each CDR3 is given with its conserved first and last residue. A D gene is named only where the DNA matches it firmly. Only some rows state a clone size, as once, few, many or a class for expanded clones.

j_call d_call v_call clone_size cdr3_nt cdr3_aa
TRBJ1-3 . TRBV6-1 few TGTGCCAGCAGTGAAGCCGAGGGGCCTCTAAGTAACACCATATATTTT CASSEAEGPLSNTIYF
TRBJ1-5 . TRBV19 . TGTGCCAGTAGTATTCCCTCAACCGGGACACCGAATCAGCCCCAGCATTTT CASSIPSTGTPNQPQHF
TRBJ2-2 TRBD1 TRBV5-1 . TGCGCCAGCAGCTCGACAGGGGGTGCCGGGGAGCTGTTTTTT CASSSTGGAGELFF
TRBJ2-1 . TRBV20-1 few TGCAGCCCCTTGGGGGGCCATGAGCAGTTCTTC CSPLGGHEQFF
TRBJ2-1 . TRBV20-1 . TGCAGTGCTGAGGGGGTTATCCGGGCGGATGGGCAGTTCTTC CSAEGVIRADGQFF
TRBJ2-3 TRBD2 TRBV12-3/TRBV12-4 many TGTGCCAGCACCAAACTAGCGACTAGCACAGATACGCAGTATTTT CASTKLATSTDTQYF
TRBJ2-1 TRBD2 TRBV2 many TGTGCCAGCAGAGGGGGTAGCGGGAGGGAGACGAGTCACAATGAGCAGTTCTTC CASRGGSGRETSHNEQFF
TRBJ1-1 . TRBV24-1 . TGTGCCACCAGTGCCTCTGTGGACACTGAAGCTTTCTTT CATSASVDTEAFF
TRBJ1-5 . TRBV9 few TGTGCCAGCAGCGTCAGGGTACGACAGCCCCAGCATTTT CASSVRVRQPQHF
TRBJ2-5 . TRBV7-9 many TGTGCCAGCAGCTTACGAACGGAAGAGACCCAGTACTTC CASSLRTEETQYF
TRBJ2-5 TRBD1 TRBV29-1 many TGCAGCGTTGTCGCAGGGGGCATCGAGACCCAGTACTTC CSVVAGGIETQYF
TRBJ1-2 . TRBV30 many TGTGCCTGTCAGGGCCAGGGCTACACCTTC CACQGQGYTF
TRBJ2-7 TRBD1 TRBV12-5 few TGTGCTAGTGGATGGACAGGGGTTGAGAATTACGAGCAGTACTTC CASGWTGVENYEQYF
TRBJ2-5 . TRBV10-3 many TGTGCCATCAGTGAGTCGGGGGCAGCGTACCAAGAGACCCAGTACTTC CAISESGAAYQETQYF
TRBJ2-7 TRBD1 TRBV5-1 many TGCGCCAGCAGCGCCACCGGGACAGGGGCCTACGAGCAGTACTTC CASSATGTGAYEQYF
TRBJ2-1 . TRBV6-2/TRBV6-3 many TGTGCCAGCAGTTACTTGCAGGAACCCTACAATGAGCAGTTCTTC CASSYLQEPYNEQFF
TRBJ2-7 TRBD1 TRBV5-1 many TGCGCCAGCAGCTTGTTGATAGGGGGCGGGTACGAGCAGTACTTC CASSLLIGGGYEQYF
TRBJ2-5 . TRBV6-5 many TGTGCCAGCAGTTACTCAGGGTTTCGCGAGACCCAGTACTTC CASSYSGFRETQYF
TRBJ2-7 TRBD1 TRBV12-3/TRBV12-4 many TGTGCCAGCAGACCGGGACAGGTGACCTACGAGCAGTACTTC CASRPGQVTYEQYF